This is a list of T cell receptor beta chains from one sample in a study of Ad26.COV2.S vaccination and SARS-CoV-2 variants. Here immunoSEQ multiplex PCR was the method, and the copy in TCRdb shows in-frame clones only, minus some. The sample yields 200,000 to 300,000 clones, roughly 87% seen once. The specimen comprised peripheral blood, sampled in a trial of Ad26.COV2.S vaccine versus placebo. All receptors derive from a person aged 18-65 years who received the Ad26.COV2.S COVID-19 vaccine or a placebo. CDR3s include the opening cysteine and the closing phenylalanine or tryptophan. D genes are given only for firm matches. A row's size may be missing; if present it is once, few, many or a size class.

clone_size: -; d_call: -; j_call: TRBJ2-3; v_call: TRBV29-1; cdr3_aa: CSVEGSNTDTQYF; cdr3_nt: TGCAGCGTTGAGGGTTCGAACACAGATACGCAGTATTTT
clone_size: -; d_call: -; j_call: TRBJ1-5; v_call: TRBV6-5; cdr3_aa: CASCHGDGSNQPQHF; cdr3_nt: TGTGCCAGCTGTCATGGGGACGGTAGCAATCAGCCCCAGCATTTT
clone_size: few; d_call: -; j_call: TRBJ2-1; v_call: TRBV6-5; cdr3_aa: CASSPRRGSYNEQFF; cdr3_nt: TGTGCCAGCAGCCCCCGCCGGGGCTCCTACAATGAGCAGTTCTTC
clone_size: -; d_call: TRBD1; j_call: TRBJ2-5; v_call: TRBV27; cdr3_aa: CASSPQGFHLETQYF; cdr3_nt: TGTGCCAGCAGTCCACAGGGGTTCCATTTGGAGACCCAGTACTTC
clone_size: -; d_call: TRBD2; j_call: TRBJ2-4; v_call: TRBV4-3; cdr3_aa: CASSQGGAGGPVKNIQYF; cdr3_nt: TGCGCCAGCAGCCAAGGTGGGGCGGGAGGGCCGGTAAAAAACATTCAGTACTTC
clone_size: -; d_call: TRBD2; j_call: TRBJ2-3; v_call: TRBV4-1; cdr3_aa: CASSQDPSGRAVADTQYF; cdr3_nt: TGCGCCAGCAGCCAAGACCCCAGCGGGAGGGCCGTCGCAGATACGCAGTATTTT
clone_size: -; d_call: -; j_call: TRBJ1-1; v_call: TRBV19; cdr3_aa: CASSMGTNTEAFF; cdr3_nt: TGTGCCAGTAGTATGGGGACGAACACTGAAGCTTTCTTT
clone_size: -; d_call: -; j_call: TRBJ1-6; v_call: TRBV7-2; cdr3_aa: CASSLIRTVRSPLHF; cdr3_nt: TGTGCCAGCAGCTTAATCAGGACAGTGCGTTCACCCCTCCACTTT
clone_size: -; d_call: -; j_call: TRBJ2-3; v_call: TRBV30; cdr3_aa: CAWSVLSAFTDTQYF; cdr3_nt: TGTGCCTGGAGTGTACTTAGTGCCTTCACAGATACGCAGTATTTT
clone_size: -; d_call: -; j_call: TRBJ2-1; v_call: TRBV18; cdr3_aa: CASSPLGGANNEQFF; cdr3_nt: TGTGCCAGCTCACCACTGGGCGGGGCAAACAATGAGCAGTTCTTC
clone_size: once; d_call: -; j_call: TRBJ1-1; v_call: TRBV27; cdr3_aa: CASSVISGGTEAFF; cdr3_nt: TGTGCCAGCAGTGTGATTTCGGGGGGGACTGAAGCTTTCTTT
clone_size: -; d_call: -; j_call: TRBJ1-2; v_call: TRBV6-2/TRBV6-3; cdr3_aa: CASSKPYGYTF; cdr3_nt: TGTGCCAGCAGTAAACCCTATGGCTACACCTTC
clone_size: -; d_call: TRBD1; j_call: TRBJ1-6; v_call: TRBV7-2; cdr3_aa: CASSLAQGGGPPLHF; cdr3_nt: TGTGCCAGCAGCTTAGCGCAGGGGGGGGGACCACCCCTCCACTTT
clone_size: -; d_call: -; j_call: TRBJ2-7; v_call: TRBV7-3; cdr3_aa: CASSLEAGSSYEQYF; cdr3_nt: TGTGCCAGCAGCTTAGAGGCAGGGAGCTCCTACGAGCAGTACTTC
clone_size: -; d_call: -; j_call: TRBJ1-2; v_call: TRBV18; cdr3_aa: CASSPGRGGYTF; cdr3_nt: TGTGCCAGCTCACCAGGGAGGGGAGGCTACACCTTC
clone_size: -; d_call: TRBD2; j_call: TRBJ2-1; v_call: TRBV20-1; cdr3_aa: CRLAGGSEQFF; cdr3_nt: TGCAGACTAGCGGGAGGGAGTGAGCAGTTCTTC
clone_size: -; d_call: -; j_call: TRBJ2-1; v_call: TRBV12-5; cdr3_aa: CASGLPYTGYNEQFF; cdr3_nt: TGTGCTAGTGGTTTGCCATATACCGGGTACAATGAGCAGTTCTTC
clone_size: -; d_call: TRBD1; j_call: TRBJ1-1; v_call: TRBV30; cdr3_aa: CAWRPTGNQAFF; cdr3_nt: TGTGCCTGGAGGCCGACAGGGAATCAAGCTTTCTTT
clone_size: -; d_call: TRBD1; j_call: TRBJ1-2; v_call: TRBV27; cdr3_aa: CASSPDRAPNYGYTF; cdr3_nt: TGTGCCAGCAGCCCCGACAGGGCACCTAACTATGGCTACACCTTC
clone_size: once; d_call: TRBD2; j_call: TRBJ2-3; v_call: TRBV7-2; cdr3_aa: CASSLGQRGRYF; cdr3_nt: TGTGCCAGCAGCTTAGGTCAGCGGGGGCGATATTTT
clone_size: -; d_call: -; j_call: TRBJ2-1; v_call: TRBV29-1; cdr3_aa: CSVESEQFF; cdr3_nt: TGCAGCGTTGAATCTGAGCAGTTCTTC
clone_size: -; d_call: -; j_call: TRBJ2-3; v_call: TRBV2; cdr3_aa: CASILGRTDTQYF; cdr3_nt: TGTGCCAGCATCTTAGGACGGACAGATACGCAGTATTTT
clone_size: -; d_call: -; j_call: TRBJ1-4; v_call: TRBV5-5; cdr3_aa: CASSPIGLLNEKLFF; cdr3_nt: TGTGCCAGCAGCCCGATCGGACTGTTAAATGAAAAACTGTTTTTT
clone_size: few; d_call: -; j_call: TRBJ1-1; v_call: TRBV12-3/TRBV12-4; cdr3_aa: CASSLTRNTEAFF; cdr3_nt: TGTGCCAGCAGTTTAACCCGAAACACTGAAGCTTTCTTT
clone_size: -; d_call: TRBD1; j_call: TRBJ1-2; v_call: TRBV9; cdr3_aa: CASSAFPGQGYGYTF; cdr3_nt: TGTGCCAGCAGCGCATTCCCTGGACAGGGGTATGGCTACACCTTC
clone_size: -; d_call: -; j_call: TRBJ1-1; v_call: TRBV10-3; cdr3_aa: CAIREGTEAFF; cdr3_nt: TGTGCCATCAGGGAGGGGACTGAAGCTTTCTTT
clone_size: -; d_call: TRBD1; j_call: TRBJ1-1; v_call: TRBV27; cdr3_aa: CASGRGQMNTEAFF; cdr3_nt: TGTGCCAGCGGTCGGGGACAGATGAACACTGAAGCTTTCTTT
clone_size: once; d_call: TRBD1; j_call: TRBJ1-1; v_call: TRBV27; cdr3_aa: CASSASTGGHTEAFF; cdr3_nt: TGTGCCAGCTCCGCGTCTACAGGGGGGCACACTGAAGCTTTCTTT
clone_size: -; d_call: -; j_call: TRBJ1-5; v_call: TRBV19; cdr3_aa: CASSVGPSNQPQHF; cdr3_nt: TGTGCCAGTAGTGTGGGACCGTCCAATCAGCCCCAGCATTTT
clone_size: -; d_call: TRBD1; j_call: TRBJ1-2; v_call: TRBV4-1; cdr3_aa: CASSQPATGGYGYTF; cdr3_nt: TGCGCCAGCAGCCAACCCGCGACAGGGGGCTATGGCTACACCTTC